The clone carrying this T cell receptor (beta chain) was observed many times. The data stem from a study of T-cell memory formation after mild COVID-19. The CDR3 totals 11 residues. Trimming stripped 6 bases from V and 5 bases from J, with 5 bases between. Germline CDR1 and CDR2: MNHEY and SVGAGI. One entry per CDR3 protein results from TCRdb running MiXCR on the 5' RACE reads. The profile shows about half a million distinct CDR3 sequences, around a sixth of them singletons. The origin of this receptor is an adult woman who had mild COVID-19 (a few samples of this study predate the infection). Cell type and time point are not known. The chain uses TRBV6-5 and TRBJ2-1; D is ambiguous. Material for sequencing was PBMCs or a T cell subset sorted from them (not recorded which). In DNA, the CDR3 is TGTGCCAGCAGAAACAACAATGAGCAGTTCTTC. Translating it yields CASRNNNEQFF.